This TCR beta chain was documented in a study of cytomegalovirus exposure and HLA in healthy donors. Germline V lookup: CDR1 LGHNA, CDR2 YNFKEQ. This CDR3 contains 16 residues. V dropped 0 bases and J dropped 3; count of bases not matched to a gene: 4. PCR amplification relied on 60 Vbeta primers (plus 13 Jbeta primers). Generated by immunoSEQ multiplex PCR, the TCRdb table keeps only in-frame clones and is missing some. The table records roughly 78,000 clones, 60% to 75% of them present only once. This rearrangement joins TRBV4-2 to TRBJ2-3, with 9 bases lining up with TRBD2. The receptor's source is a man in his forties in good health and CMV-seropositive. Sequenced material: PBMCs. The CDR3 DNA is TGTGCCAGCAGCCAAGATTTTGCGGGAGGGACAGATACGCAGTATTTT. It specifies CASSQDFAGGTDTQYF.